The 20 T cell receptor beta chains given below trace back to one sample, sequenced in a study of T cells in tumors after PD-1 blockade. Clones were sequenced by immunoSEQ multiplex PCR, and TCRdb holds only the in-frame ones, with some missing. The sample has 60,000 to 75,000 clones; less than 85% are singletons. Sequencing used PBMCs, obtained after anti-PD-1 treatment. These receptors all come from a human donor with basal cell carcinoma.

J is TRBJ2-5 and V is TRBV7-9; possibly TRBD1 or TRBD2 for D (5 bases each). Germline V CDR1 and CDR2: SEHNR, FQNEAQ (reference sequence). V was shortened by 5 bases and J by 5 bases, with 15 bases between the two germline ends. This CDR3 comprises 14 residues. For the CDR3, the DNA is TGTGCCAGCAGCCCAACGGCGTGGGACGAGACCCAGTACTTC. Protein product: CASSPTAWDETQYF.

In its sample, this clone was seen once. The chain is built from TRBV6-5 and TRBJ1-6; 7 bases fit TRBD1. The CDR3 has 15 amino acids. Germline values: CDR1 MNHEY, CDR2 SVGAGI. V trimming: 5 bases; J trimming: 9 bases; junction bases outside the gene matches: 10. In DNA form, the CDR3 reads TGTGCCAGCAGTCTTGGACAAGGGGGCGGTTCACCCCTCCACTTT. Translation: CASSLGQGGGSPLHF.

By proportion, this clone is medium-sized. The CDR3 DNA sequence: TGTGCCAGCAGCCAATCATTGGGGAGTGAAGCTTTCTTT. It translates to CASSQSLGSEAFF. The rearrangement joins TRBV16 to TRBJ1-1; no definite D call. V was pared by 0 bases and J by 7 bases, with 9 bases between. The germline CDR1 and CDR2 sequences are KGHSY and FQNENV. The CDR3 sequence is 13 residues long.

This chain uses TRBV6-5 with TRBJ1-1, with 9 bases identical to TRBD1. After removal of 6 bases from V and 5 bases from J, the junction contained 4 bases not matched to a gene. Germline assignment: CDR1 MNHEY and CDR2 SVGAGI. CDR3 length: 13 amino acids. The CDR3 loop is CASRGTGRTEAFF. The CDR3 nucleotides are TGTGCCAGCAGGGGGACAGGGCGGACTGAAGCTTTCTTT.

This chain links TRBV5-1 with TRBJ1-2; TRBD1 aligns across 7 bases. CDR3 length: 17 residues. The V and J ends lost 3 bases and 0 bases, in that order; junction bases with no gene match: 11. Germline-derived CDR1 and CDR2 are SGHRS and YFSETQ. The CDR3 here is CASSSGDSQKTNYGYTF. Here the CDR3 DNA reads TGCGCCAGCAGCTCCGGGGACAGCCAAAAGACTAACTATGGCTACACCTTC.

This sequence joins TRBV3-1 (or the pseudogene TRBV3-2) and TRBJ1-4; 7 bases align to TRBD1. The CDR3 consists of 15 residues. V trimming: 4 bases; J trimming: 8 bases; junction bases outside the gene matches: 10. In germline, CDR1 is LGHDT, CDR2 YNNKEL (reference sequence). This chain's CDR3 is CASSRSGGLGEKLFF. CDR3 bases: TGTGCCAGCAGCCGTTCAGGGGGTCTAGGGGAAAAACTGTTTTTT.

The genes are TRBV5-6 and TRBJ1-6, with D possibly TRBD1 on 5 matching bases. Trimming took 5 bases from V and 3 from J, leaving 12 bases between them. The CDR3 has 15 amino acids. Germline loops: CDR1 SGHDT, CDR2 YYEEEE. The CDR3 loop reads CASSFRQSYNSPLHF. CDR3 bases: TGTGCCAGCAGTTTCCGACAGAGCTATAATTCACCCCTCCACTTT.

This clone appeared a few times. The gene calls are TRBV14 and TRBJ1-1; D not certain. V lost 4 bases and J 6 bases, leaving 12 bases between the germline ends. Germline CDR1 and CDR2: SGHDN and FVKESK. This CDR3 is built from 13 residues. The CDR3 nucleotides read TGTGCCAGCAGCCCGTCGTCAGGACCTGAAGCTTTCTTT. Protein: CASSPSSGPEAFF.

The chain employs TRBV5-3 and TRBJ1-6; perhaps TRBD1 as D (6 bases). TRBV5-3 is an ORF, and what it does is uncertain. Trimming cost V 4 bases and J 7 bases, with 21 bases left between them. The length of the CDR3 is 17 residues. CDR3 bases: TGTGCCAGAAGCCGCAACAATTCCCAGGGGAGGAATTCACCCCTCCACTTT. Protein product: CARSRNNSQGRNSPLHF.

The rearrangement links TRBV15 to TRBJ1-3; 7 bases are shared with TRBD1. The CDR3 runs to 18 residues. Trimming at V came to 0 bases and at J to 0 bases, leaving 8 bases not matched to a gene. Germline CDR1 and CDR2: LNHNV and YYDKDF (reference sequence). The CDR3, as DNA: TGTGCCACCAGCAGAGATCTTTCAGCAGGGGGCTCTGGAAACACCATATATTTT. Protein sequence: CATSRDLSAGGSGNTIYF.

The V call is TRBV18, the J call TRBJ2-1, with 7 positions matching TRBD2. With V trimmed by 4 bases and J by 0 bases, 0 bases remained unmatched. The CDR3 is 14 residues long. The V gene's germline CDR1 is KGHSH and CDR2 LQKENI. CDR3 sequence reads: CASSRDYSYNEQFF. The DNA of the CDR3 is TGTGCCAGCTCACGGGACTACTCCTACAATGAGCAGTTCTTC.

This chain links TRBV14 with TRBJ2-4, with D possibly matching TRBD2 (6 bases). This CDR3 has 14 amino acids. Trimming took 3 bases from V and 0 from J, leaving 6 bases between them. The V gene's germline CDR1 is SGHDN and CDR2 FVKESK. Here the CDR3 DNA reads TGTGCCAGCAGCCAGGGACTAGCCAAAAACATTCAGTACTTC. Amino acids: CASSQGLAKNIQYF.

The J gene is TRBJ1-2, the V gene TRBV30; D is unclear. Germline values: CDR1 GTSNPN, CDR2 SVGIG (reference sequence). There are 15 residues in the CDR3. Trimming left V 0 bases short and J 4 bases short, with 15 bases between. CDR3 in amino acids: CAWSVGGSSSYGYTF. In nucleotides, the CDR3 is TGTGCCTGGAGTGTGGGTGGGAGTAGTAGCTATGGCTACACCTTC.

The CDR3 loop reads CSVGADRTAEAFF. The CDR3 nucleotides read TGCAGCGTGGGCGCAGACAGGACCGCTGAAGCTTTCTTT. The gene calls are TRBV29-1 and TRBJ1-1; weak D call: TRBD1 (6 bases). V lost 6 bases, J lost 6 bases, and 17 bases lay in between. Germline V CDR1 and CDR2: SQVTM, ANQGSEA. The CDR3 consists of 13 residues.

This clone appeared once. The chain recombines TRBV6-5 with TRBJ1-6; D is possibly TRBD1 (5 bases). The CDR3 runs to 14 residues. V was clipped by 6 bases and J by 10 bases, with 16 bases between them. Germline-derived CDR1 and CDR2 are MNHEY and SVGAGI. CDR3 region: CASRVSGIWSPLHF. CDR3 in DNA: TGTGCCAGCAGAGTTTCAGGGATTTGGTCACCCCTCCACTTT.

The CDR3 spells CASSESPRYSNQPQHF. The CDR3 DNA is TGCGCCAGCAGTGAGTCTCCACGGTATAGCAATCAGCCCCAGCATTTT. This chain uses TRBV10-2 with TRBJ1-5; D remains ambiguous. This CDR3 is 16 amino acids long. Looked up from germline, CDR1 is WSHSY and CDR2 is SAAADI. The V and J ends lost 0 bases and 0 bases respectively, with 9 bases between them.

This clone was picked up many times. This sequence joins TRBV19 and TRBJ1-3; possible D gene TRBD1, 6 bases. Trimming left V 9 bases short and J 2 bases short, with 14 bases between. The CDR3 spans 14 residues. CDR1 is LNHDA and CDR2 is SQIVND in the germline V gene (reference sequence). CDR3 in DNA: TGTGCCAGCCTCCATCAGGGGACTGGAAACACCATATATTTT. Its translation: CASLHQGTGNTIYF.

This clone was seen a handful of times. The V call is TRBV5-5, the J call TRBJ2-7, with D possibly matching TRBD2 (6 bases). The CDR3 spans 14 residues. The V end was cut by 7 bases, the J end by 4 bases, with 18 bases between. From germline, CDR1 is SGHKS and CDR2 YYEKEE (reference sequence). CDR3 in amino acids: CASGMLAGTYEQYF. CDR3 sequence (DNA): TGTGCCAGCGGCATGTTGGCGGGGACGTACGAGCAGTACTTC.

This rearrangement joins TRBV19 to TRBJ1-4; TRBD1 agrees at 7 bases. With V trimmed by 5 bases and J by 8 bases, 8 bases remained unmatched. From germline, CDR1 is LNHDA and CDR2 SQIVND (reference sequence). The CDR3 consists of 14 residues. The chain's CDR3 is CASSPTGTREKLFF. The CDR3 DNA reads TGTGCCAGTAGTCCGACAGGGACTCGGGAAAAACTGTTTTTT.

This rearrangement joins TRBV12-5 to TRBJ2-2; 8 bases are a match to TRBD1. The ends lost 8 bases at V and 7 bases at J; junction bases unmatched: 12. The CDR3 sequence is 15 residues long. Germline assignment: CDR1 LGHNT and CDR2 FRNRAP. DNA for the CDR3: TGTGCTAGTTGGCCGGGGGCAGGGGGCATCGGGGAGCTGTTTTTT. Protein sequence: CASWPGAGGIGELFF. Drawing the rest from reference TRBV12-5 and TRBJ2-2, the complete variable domain is DARVTQTPRHKVTEMGQEVTMRCQPILGHNTVFWYRQTMMQGLELLAYFRNRAPLDDSGMPKDRFSAEMPDATLATLKIQPSEPRDSAVYFCASWPGAGGIGELFFGEGSRLTVL.